One and the same sample provided the 27 T cell receptor beta chains below, sequenced in a study of blood T cell repertoires in COVID-19. Repertoires were generated with immunoSEQ multiplex PCR, while TCRdb's copy carries only in-frame clones and drops some. The sample has 130,000 to 150,000 clones, 87% seen once; the top ten hold over 4%. Sequencing was done on a sample of PBMCs or T cells enriched from blood (not recorded which). Source of these receptors: a woman aged 40 to 50 who had been exposed to COVID-19.

The gene calls are TRBV10-3 and TRBJ2-7; perhaps TRBD2 as D (6 bases). From germline, CDR1 is ENHRY and CDR2 SYGVKD. Trimming cost V 6 bases and J 2 bases, with 14 bases left between them. The CDR3 loop spans 14 amino acids. CDR3 in amino acids: CAIRGGTVPYEQYF. The DNA of the CDR3 is TGTGCCATCAGGGGCGGGACGGTCCCCTACGAGCAGTACTTC.

The V call is TRBV5-1, the J call TRBJ2-3, with D perhaps matching TRBD2 (5 bases). V was cut by 0 bases and J by 6 bases, with 17 bases left in between. The CDR3 is made up of 16 amino acids. Germline assignment: CDR1 SGHRS and CDR2 YFSETQ. CDR3 amino acids: CASSLGTSPYEDTQYF. As DNA, the CDR3 is TGCGCCAGCAGCTTGGGGACTTCACCATATGAGGATACGCAGTATTTT.

The V call is TRBV19, the J call TRBJ1-5; a possible D gene is TRBD1 (5 bases). The germline CDR1 and CDR2 sequences are LNHDA and SQIVND (reference sequence). The CDR3 length is 11 residues. The V gene lost 3 bases and the J gene lost 15 bases, with 12 bases spanning the gap. CDR3 nucleotide sequence: TGTGCCAGTAGTATCGGCGGGACGGGGCATTTT. Residues: CASSIGGTGHF.

This clone was seen a few times. The genes are TRBV5-6 and TRBJ2-7; TRBD2 matches at 10 bases. The germline CDR1 and CDR2 sequences are SGHDT and YYEEEE. Trimming removed 4 bases from V and 6 bases from J; junction bases left unmatched: 13. The CDR3 length is 16 residues. CDR3 DNA sequence: TGTGCCAGCAGCCCGCGTGAGCGGGAGGGCCCGAGCGAGCAGTACTTC. Protein product: CASSPREREGPSEQYF.

The genes are TRBV11-2 and TRBJ2-1; TRBD2 matches 8 bases. The CDR3 is 15 residues long. Per germline, CDR1 SGHAT and CDR2 FQNNGV. J lost 3 bases, V lost 4 bases, and 5 bases had no gene match. CDR3 DNA: TGTGCCAGCAGCTCCCAGCGGGAGCGCTACAATGAGCAGTTCTTC. Amino acid sequence: CASSSQRERYNEQFF.

The CDR3 region is CASSLYGTGDSYNSPLHF. The CDR3 nucleotides read TGTGCCAGCAGTTTATACGGGACAGGGGACTCCTATAATTCACCCCTCCACTTT. The genes are TRBV27 and TRBJ1-6; 10 bases line up with TRBD1. With V trimmed by 1 base and J by 0 bases, 3 bases remained unmatched. The CDR3 runs 18 residues. The germline gives CDR1 MNHEY, CDR2 SMNVEV (reference sequence).

The chain uses TRBV29-1 and TRBJ2-2; 9 bases are shared with TRBD1. CDR1 SQVTM and CDR2 ANQGSEA come from the germline V gene. This CDR3 is built from 12 residues. In nucleotides, the CDR3 is TGCGGGGGACAGGGGAACACCGGGGAGCTGTTTTTT. Translated, it gives CGGQGNTGELFF.

The J gene is TRBJ1-2, the V gene TRBV7-9, with 8 nucleotides matching TRBD1. The CDR3 runs 16 residues. V lost 0 bases, J lost 6 bases, and 9 bases stayed unmatched. CDR1 is SEHNR, CDR2 FQNEAQ, per germline (reference sequence). The CDR3 DNA follows: TGTGCCAGCAGCTTAGCGACCAGGGGGCGACTAGATGGCTACACCTTC. This encodes CASSLATRGRLDGYTF.

This sequence joins TRBV6-4 and TRBJ1-2; 9 bases map to TRBD1. CDR3 length: 18 amino acids. Germline CDR1 MRHNA, CDR2 SNTAGT. The junction had 17 bases not matched to a gene; V was cut back by 2 bases and J by 7 bases. The CDR3 region is CASSDAGSSGTGSSGYTF. In DNA form, the CDR3 reads TGTGCCAGCAGTGACGCGGGAAGCTCCGGGACAGGGTCCAGTGGCTACACCTTC.

The V gene is TRBV25-1, the J gene TRBJ2-7, with a weak D call TRBD1 (6 bases). The CDR3 has 14 amino acids. V was trimmed by 8 bases and J by 2 bases, leaving 16 bases between them. CDR1 MGHDK and CDR2 SYGVNS come from the germline V gene. DNA for the CDR3: TGTGCCAGCCCTCGCCTTCGGACAGCCTACGAGCAGTACTTC. Translation: CASPRLRTAYEQYF.

This sequence joins TRBV7-9 and TRBJ1-4; D is unresolved. This CDR3 is 16 amino acids long. The ends were cut back, 2 bases at V and 0 bases at J, with 10 bases in the middle. Germline V gene data show CDR1 as SEHNR and CDR2 as FQNEAQ (reference sequence). Here the CDR3 DNA reads TGTGCCAGCAGCTTATCAGACGGAGCAACTAATGAAAAACTGTTTTTT. Translation gives CASSLSDGATNEKLFF.

The chain couples TRBV10-1 to TRBJ2-7, with 7 bases lining up with TRBD2. CDR1 and CDR2 from the germline V gene are WNHNN and SYGVQD (reference sequence). The V gene end was trimmed by 10 bases and the J gene end by 7 bases; junction bases not matched to a gene: 13. The CDR3 runs to 13 residues. CDR3 amino acids: CATSPAGVGEQYF. Here the CDR3 DNA reads TGCGCCACCTCACCGGCGGGGGTGGGGGAGCAGTACTTC.

The V gene is TRBV6-2 or TRBV6-3, the J gene TRBJ1-2, with D possibly matching TRBD1 (5 bases). Trimming removed 4 bases from V and 0 bases from J, with 21 bases in between. Germline CDR1 is MNHEY and CDR2 is SVGEGT. The CDR3 is made up of 18 amino acids. CDR3 nucleotide sequence: TGTGCCAGCAGTTCCGTACCGACAGTGATCACAGCTAACTATGGCTACACCTTC. Protein sequence: CASSSVPTVITANYGYTF.

The V call is TRBV7-9, the J call TRBJ2-5, with 7 bases matching TRBD1. The V and J ends lost 2 bases and 4 bases, in that order; junction bases with no gene match: 4. CDR1 is SEHNR and CDR2 is FQNEAQ in the germline V gene (reference sequence). The CDR3 has 14 residues. The CDR3 DNA sequence: TGTGCCAGCAGCTTAATACAGGGGCCAGAGACCCAGTACTTC. Its translation is CASSLIQGPETQYF.

This clone turned up a few times. The V and J genes are TRBV2 and TRBJ2-1, with 11 bases that match TRBD2. This CDR3 is built from 14 residues. The V gene end was trimmed by 6 bases and the J gene end by 8 bases; junction bases not matched to a gene: 6. Germline CDR1 SNHLY, CDR2 FYNNEI. CDR3 residues: CASSPSGRKDEQFF. The CDR3 DNA follows: TGTGCCAGCAGCCCTAGCGGGAGGAAGGATGAGCAGTTCTTC.

The rearrangement links TRBV10-1 to TRBJ2-1, with D tentatively TRBD2 (5 bases). Trimming left V 6 bases short and J 4 bases short, with 10 bases between. There are 13 residues in the CDR3. Germline CDR1 is WNHNN and CDR2 is SYGVQD (reference sequence). The CDR3 DNA reads as TGCGCCAGCAGCGCCCCGGGGTACAATGAGCAGTTCTTC. Amino acid sequence: CASSAPGYNEQFF.

In its sample, this clone was seen once. This chain connects TRBV21-1 to TRBJ1-6; the D call in the table, TRBD1, was not verified against the DNA. TRBV21-1 represents a pseudogene. The CDR3 spans 16 residues. The CDR3 protein is CASSGGTGSNNSPLHF. The CDR3 DNA follows: TGTGCCAGCAGCGGGGGGACAGGGAGTAATAATTCACCCCTCCACTTT.

This clone was seen once. The V and J genes are TRBV28 and TRBJ2-7, with TRBD2 matching over 8 bases. Trimming took 8 bases from V and 2 from J; bases not matched to a gene: 8. The CDR3 contains 14 residues. Per germline, CDR1 MDHEN and CDR2 SYDVKM. The CDR3 here is CASCLIAGPYEQYF. CDR3 DNA: TGTGCCAGCTGTCTAATAGCGGGGCCCTACGAGCAGTACTTC.

The gene calls are TRBV19 and TRBJ2-1, with 14 bases aligning to TRBD2. Germline CDR1 reads LNHDA; CDR2 reads SQIVND (reference sequence). The V and J ends lost 5 bases and 8 bases, in that order; junction bases with no gene match: 5. This CDR3 spans 15 amino acids. The CDR3 sequence: CASSPGTSGSYEQFF. CDR3 DNA sequence: TGTGCCAGTAGTCCCGGGACTAGCGGGAGTTATGAGCAGTTCTTC.

The chain couples TRBV28 to TRBJ1-6; the D is unclear. The CDR3 loop spans 16 amino acids. The germline V gene encodes CDR1 MDHEN and CDR2 SYDVKM. V shed 1 base and J shed 7 bases, with 14 bases lying between them. The CDR3 spells CASSLSLTVNNSPLHF. The CDR3 nucleotides are TGTGCCAGCAGTTTATCCTTAACAGTAAACAATTCACCCCTCCACTTT.

This clone was counted a few times. The chain is built from TRBV4-1 and TRBJ2-7; TRBD2 might be the D (5 bases). Germline assignment: CDR1 MGHRA and CDR2 YSYEKL. There are 13 residues in the CDR3. The V and J ends lost 1 base and 7 bases respectively, with 11 bases between them. The CDR3 loop is CASSQVGSREQYF. The CDR3 coding sequence is TGCGCCAGCAGCCAAGTGGGGAGTAGAGAGCAGTACTTC.

The genes are TRBV5-4 and TRBJ2-1; weak D call: TRBD1 (7 bases). CDR3 length: 16 residues. Germline CDR1 reads SGHNT; CDR2 reads YYREEE (reference sequence). The germline V and J ends were trimmed by 3 bases and 4 bases, with 17 bases remaining between them. The CDR3 here is CASSSGGRGVYNEQFF. The CDR3 nucleotides read TGTGCCAGCAGCTCTGGGGGCAGGGGGGTGTACAATGAGCAGTTCTTC.

The J gene is TRBJ2-1, the V gene TRBV29-1; 9 nucleotides line up with TRBD2. This CDR3 is built from 13 residues. J was trimmed by 3 bases and V by 7 bases; bases with no gene match: 4. Germline loops: CDR1 SQVTM, CDR2 ANQGSEA. CDR3 coding DNA: TGCAGCGCGCGGACTAGCGACTACAATGAGCAGTTCTTC. Amino acids: CSARTSDYNEQFF.

The chain links TRBV7-2 to TRBJ2-3; D call uncertain. The CDR3 extends over 12 amino acids. Germline V CDR1 and CDR2: SGHTA, FQGNSA. The V and J ends lost 4 bases and 0 bases respectively, with 2 bases between them. The CDR3 DNA is TGTGCCAGCAGCTCTAGCACAGATACGCAGTATTTT. It encodes CASSSSTDTQYF.

J is TRBJ1-2 and V is TRBV28; 7 nucleotides line up with TRBD1. The CDR3 is 14 amino acids. V was clipped by 3 bases and J by 4 bases; unmatched bases: 5. Germline V CDR1 and CDR2: MDHEN, SYDVKM. The DNA of the CDR3 is TGTGCCAGCAGTTTTCCCACAGGGGCCTATGGCTACACCTTC. Its translation is CASSFPTGAYGYTF.

The rearrangement links TRBV4-1 to TRBJ2-7; a possible D gene is TRBD2 (6 bases). Germline CDR1 and CDR2: MGHRA and YSYEKL. V dropped 3 bases and J dropped 4 bases, with 25 bases sitting between them. The CDR3 is made up of 18 amino acids. The CDR3 here is CASSQKTTTPGLNYEQYF. The CDR3 nucleotides are TGCGCCAGCAGCCAGAAAACAACTACTCCGGGACTTAATTACGAGCAGTACTTC.

The chain uses TRBV27 and TRBJ2-7; D perhaps matches TRBD1 (6 bases). The ends were cut back, 5 bases at V and 1 base at J, with 12 bases in the middle. Germline values: CDR1 MNHEY, CDR2 SMNVEV (reference sequence). The CDR3 runs to 14 residues. For the CDR3, the DNA is TGTGCCAGCAGTCCCGACAGGTCATCCTACGAGCAGTACTTC. Translating gives CASSPDRSSYEQYF.